This T cell receptor (beta chain) was recovered during a study of blood T cells in healthy people across ages. A second PCR of about 6 to 12 cycles used a sample-barcoded 5' primer and a J-beta primer mix. The yield of each sample was at least 3 million CDR3-containing paired-end reads. Each CDR3 protein is one row after TCRdb ran MiXCR on the 5' RACE reads. Of around 790,000 distinct CDR3 sequences in the sample, under 55% were seen once. This clonotype showed up many times. Germline V gene data show CDR1 as DFQATT and CDR2 as SNEGSKA (reference sequence). Trimming cost V 1 base and J 5 bases, with 15 bases left between them. The length of the CDR3 is 14 residues.

V usage is TRBV20-1 and J usage is TRBJ2-7, with D unresolved. The clonotype was recovered from a man between 60 and 75 years old in good health. The sample comprised blood. CDR3 coding DNA: TGCAGTGCTAGAGTTCCGATAGGGCGAAACGAGCAGTACTTC. Encoded protein: CSARVPIGRNEQYF.